This is a list of T cell receptor beta chains from one sample in a study of blood T cell repertoires in COVID-19. Produced via immunoSEQ multiplex PCR; TCRdb's table is partial and in-frame only. The data show about 120,000 clones, around 80% seen once. Sequencing used peripheral blood. The receptor set was obtained from a man aged 55 to 70 with active or convalescent COVID-19. Each CDR3 is given with its conserved first and last residue. Fields, in order: V gene, clone size, D gene, J gene, CDR3 DNA, CDR3 protein. D genes are given only for firm matches. Expanded clones are given a class, and other clones once, few, many or no size at all.

TRBV7-2,-,TRBD2,TRBJ2-7,TGTGCCAGCAGCTCGATAGCGGGTCTCTACGAGCAGTACTTC,CASSSIAGLYEQYF
TRBV11-3,-,-,TRBJ2-2,TGTGCCAGCAGCCTAAGGCTAGTGAACACCGGGGAGCTGTTTTTT,CASSLRLVNTGELFF
TRBV28,-,TRBD1,TRBJ1-2,TGTGCCAGCAGTCCGTCTGGACAGGGGAGAGACTATGGCTACACCTTC,CASSPSGQGRDYGYTF
TRBV5-4,once,TRBD1,TRBJ2-7,TGTGCCAGCAGCTATTCTCGGGACAGGGGCACCGAGCAGTACTTC,CASSYSRDRGTEQYF
TRBV19,-,-,TRBJ1-1,TGTGCCAGTAGTATGCATGGAACGGCAGGGTCTTGGACTGAAGCTTTCTTT,CASSMHGTAGSWTEAFF
TRBV6-6,once,TRBD2,TRBJ2-3,TGTGCCAGCAGTTCACCGGGACTAGTAGGAGATACGCAGTATTTT,CASSSPGLVGDTQYF
TRBV7-8,-,TRBD2,TRBJ2-7,TGTGCCAGCAGCCCCCGTGCGGGAGGGCCCTACGAGCAGTACTTC,CASSPRAGGPYEQYF
TRBV6-2/TRBV6-3,-,-,TRBJ2-5,TGTGCCAGCAGCCGGCACTGGGGCGCCGGCGTGGAGACCCAGTACTTC,CASSRHWGAGVETQYF
TRBV10-3,-,-,TRBJ2-2,TGTGCCATCACTTTAGAAAACACCGGGGAGCTGTTTTTT,CAITLENTGELFF
TRBV10-3,-,TRBD2,TRBJ2-7,TGTGCCATCAGTGGGACTAGCGGGAGTTTCCACGAGCAGTACTTC,CAISGTSGSFHEQYF
TRBV5-1,-,TRBD2,TRBJ2-3,TGCGCCAGTTCCCGCGGGAGCGGGGATACGCAGTATTTT,CASSRGSGDTQYF
TRBV7-2,-,-,TRBJ1-5,TGTGCCAGCAGCCGGGCTGGGGGCCGGCATCAGCCCCAGCATTTT,CASSRAGGRHQPQHF
TRBV5-1,-,-,TRBJ1-6,TGCGCCAGCAGCCTGGACGGGCAGGGGCATTCACCCCTCCACTTT,CASSLDGQGHSPLHF
TRBV7-2,-,TRBD1,TRBJ2-5,TGTGCCAGCAGCCCGGACGCAGGGGGCGAAGAGACCCAGTACTTC,CASSPDAGGEETQYF
TRBV2,-,-,TRBJ1-3,TGTGCCAGCAGAAGATTTCGGGACACCTCTGGAAACACCATATATTTT,CASRRFRDTSGNTIYF
TRBV19,-,TRBD1,TRBJ1-5,TGTGCCAGTAGTAGAACAGACAGGGAGAACAATCAGCCCCAGCATTTT,CASSRTDRENNQPQHF
TRBV5-5,-,-,TRBJ2-1,TGTGCCAGCAGCTCGATTATCGGGAACGAGCAGTTCTTC,CASSSIIGNEQFF
TRBV11-3,once,-,TRBJ2-2,TGTGCCAGCAGCCAACAGGGTATCACCGGGGAGCTGTTTTTT,CASSQQGITGELFF
TRBV7-2,-,TRBD1,TRBJ2-3,TGTGCCAGCAGCGCCGGGACAGGGGAGCAGACGCAGTATTTT,CASSAGTGEQTQYF
TRBV28,-,-,TRBJ2-1,TGTGCCAGCGGGGCGGACAGAACTTACAATGAGCAGTTCTTC,CASGADRTYNEQFF
TRBV6-2/TRBV6-3,-,TRBD1,TRBJ2-7,TGTGCCAGCAGCCGTAGCCTTGGGACAGGGGCGTACGAGCAGTACTTC,CASSRSLGTGAYEQYF
TRBV18,-,TRBD1,TRBJ1-2,TGTGCCAGCTCACCGGGACAGGGTTTGTCCCAGGCGGGCTACACCTTC,CASSPGQGLSQAGYTF
TRBV6-6,once,-,TRBJ1-5,TGTGCCAGCAGTTACCGACAAAGCAATCAGCCCCAGCATTTT,CASSYRQSNQPQHF
TRBV5-1,-,-,TRBJ2-3,TGCGCCAGCAGCGGTACAGGGATTTACACAGATACGCAGTATTTT,CASSGTGIYTDTQYF
TRBV27,-,TRBD1,TRBJ1-2,TGTGCCAGCAGTTTTCGTAGAGGGGGCGGCTACACCTTC,CASSFRRGGGYTF
TRBV4-3,-,TRBD2,TRBJ2-3,TGCGCCAGCAGCCAATTTTTACTCGGGACTAGAGAGACAGATACGCAGTATTTT,CASSQFLLGTRETDTQYF
TRBV30,-,-,TRBJ2-3,TGTGCCTGGAGTGGGGCAGGGGCCAACGGGGCCACTAGCACAGATACGCAGTATTTT,CAWSGAGANGATSTDTQYF
TRBV7-9,-,-,TRBJ2-5,TGTGCCAGCAGCTTACCGATTACCAGGGAGACCCAGTACTTC,CASSLPITRETQYF
TRBV9,-,TRBD1,TRBJ2-7,TGTGCCAGCAGCGTATCGGACAGGGGCTATTCGGGAGAGCAGTACTTC,CASSVSDRGYSGEQYF
TRBV5-1,-,TRBD1,TRBJ1-5,TGCGCCAGCAGCTTGGAGGGGGCGGGCAATCAGCCCCAGCATTTT,CASSLEGAGNQPQHF
TRBV19,-,TRBD1,TRBJ1-2,TGTGCCAGTAGTAACGTGGGACAGGGTCGAAGCGGCTACACCTTC,CASSNVGQGRSGYTF
TRBV5-1,-,-,TRBJ1-1,TGCGCCAGCCGGGAAGCTTTGAACACTGAAGCTTTCTTT,CASREALNTEAFF
TRBV3-1/TRBV3-2,-,-,TRBJ1-6,TGTGCCAGCAGCCGGCGAGGGCAATCACCCCTCCACTTT,CASSRRGQSPLHF
TRBV15,-,-,TRBJ1-6,TGTGCCACTTCCATAGCCAGGGCGGCAAATTCACCCCTCCACTTT,CATSIARAANSPLHF
TRBV28,-,TRBD1,TRBJ1-6,TGTGCCAGCAGTTTATTGCGACAGGGAAATTCACCCCTCCACTTT,CASSLLRQGNSPLHF
TRBV4-1,-,-,TRBJ2-5,TGCGCCAGCAGCCCCCTTGAAGCCCCGGGGGAGACCCAGTACTTC,CASSPLEAPGETQYF
TRBV5-1,few,TRBD1,TRBJ2-1,TGCGCCAGCAGCTTGGAGGGACAGGGGGCTGGTGAGCAGTTCTTC,CASSLEGQGAGEQFF
TRBV2,few,TRBD2,TRBJ2-1,TGTGCCAGCAGTGAAGACCAGCGGGAGTCGAATGAGCAGTTCTTC,CASSEDQRESNEQFF
TRBV9,-,TRBD1,TRBJ2-2,TGTGCCAGCAGCGGCAGGGGGCCGATCACCGGGGAGCTGTTTTTT,CASSGRGPITGELFF
TRBV18,-,-,TRBJ2-7,TGTGCCAGCTCCCCAAGGTCAGGGTTACAGTACTTC,CASSPRSGLQYF
TRBV5-8,-,-,TRBJ2-7,TGTGCCAGCAGCTTCAGGGGCTCCTACGAGCAGTACTTC,CASSFRGSYEQYF
TRBV29-1,-,-,TRBJ2-1,TGCAGCGTCCGGAGGGTTCAGGGTGAGCAGTTCTTC,CSVRRVQGEQFF
TRBV7-8,-,-,TRBJ1-5,TGTGCCAGCAGCTTAGTCGTGACAGATAGTCAGCCCCAGCATTTT,CASSLVVTDSQPQHF
TRBV28,-,TRBD2,TRBJ2-3,TGTGCCAGCAGTTTCATCATGACTAGCGGGCTCACAGATACGCAGTATTTT,CASSFIMTSGLTDTQYF
TRBV30,-,-,TRBJ2-7,TGTGCCTCCTCGCGGGGCTACGAGCAGTACTTC,CASSRGYEQYF
TRBV27,-,-,TRBJ2-5,TGTGCCAGCAGTCCCCAGGGGATGCGGGAGACCCAGTACTTC,CASSPQGMRETQYF
TRBV20-1,few,TRBD1,TRBJ1-4,TGCAGTGCCCCCAGACAGGGGACACTGTTTTTT,CSAPRQGTLFF
TRBV30,-,TRBD1,TRBJ1-1,TGTGCCTGGAGGGACAGGGTGGACACTGAAGCTTTCTTT,CAWRDRVDTEAFF
TRBV28,-,-,TRBJ2-1,TGTGCCACCCTCAGAGGTGCGAGCTCCTACAATGAGCAGTTCTTC,CATLRGASSYNEQFF